One and the same sample provided the 20 T cell receptor beta chains below, sequenced in a study of T-cell reconstitution after alpha-beta-depleted transplantation in children. Unique molecular identifiers tagged the TCRbeta library. MiXCR, run by TCRdb on the PCR reads, gives a single entry per CDR3 protein. This table has roughly 200,000 distinct CDR3 sequences, approximately 8.4% appearing once. This sample comprised PBMCs, mostly from graft donor cells, obtained 360 days after TCRalphabeta/CD19-depleted stem cell transplant. The receptors here all came from a male patient aged 2-9 years who had a stem cell transplant for acute myeloid leukemia, so the T cells may come from the graft donor.

This clonotype was recorded many times. This chain joins TRBV12-3 or TRBV12-4 and TRBJ2-1; possibly TRBD2 for D (6 bases). Trimming pared 3 bases from V and 0 bases from J, leaving 12 bases between. The CDR3 runs 16 residues. The CDR3 coding sequence is TGTGCCAGCAGTTTCCGTAGCGGAGGCTCCTACAATGAGCAGTTCTTC. It encodes CASSFRSGGSYNEQFF.

This clonotype was picked up many times. The V gene is TRBV5-1, the J gene TRBJ1-1; D is possibly TRBD1 (5 bases). The germline V gene encodes CDR1 SGHRS and CDR2 YFSETQ. There are 12 residues in the CDR3. V was trimmed by 4 bases and J by 5 bases, leaving 9 bases between them. The DNA of the CDR3 is TGCGCCAGCAGCCCCAAGGGGACTGAAGCTTTCTTT. Its translation: CASSPKGTEAFF.

The V gene is TRBV27, the J gene TRBJ1-2, with 7 bases lining up with TRBD1. The CDR3 covers 17 residues. Germline-derived CDR1 and CDR2 are MNHEY and SMNVEV (reference sequence). With 6 bases clipped from V and 4 bases from J, the junction kept 17 bases outside the gene matches. DNA of the CDR3: TGTGCCAGCAGATCCTATCAAGCTAGGGGGCTTGGCTATGGCTACACCTTC. This sequence encodes CASRSYQARGLGYGYTF.

The chain has TRBV4-2 and TRBJ2-6; no definite D call. CDR1 is LGHNA and CDR2 is YNFKEQ in the germline V gene. V was pared by 8 bases and J by 5 bases, with 16 bases between. This CDR3 is built from 15 residues. In nucleotides, the CDR3 is TGTGCCAGCGGCCCCGAGGTGCCGAGGGCCAACGTCCTGACTTTC. Protein: CASGPEVPRANVLTF.

This clonotype was seen ten or more times. The chain joins TRBV5-1 to TRBJ2-1; 11 bases are shared with TRBD2. V gave up 2 bases and J gave up 7 bases; unmatched junction bases: 2. Germline lookup yields CDR1 SGHRS and CDR2 YFSETQ. The CDR3 extends over 14 amino acids. This CDR3 reads CASSFSGRGNEQFF. As DNA, the CDR3 is TGCGCCAGCAGCTTTAGCGGGAGGGGTAATGAGCAGTTCTTC. Combining the CDR3 with reference TRBV5-1 and TRBJ2-1 gives the whole variable domain KAGVTQTPRYLIKTRGQQVTLSCSPISGHRSVSWYQQTPGQGLQFLFEYFSETQRNKGNFPGRFSGRQFSNSRSEMNVSTLELGDSALYLCASSFSGRGNEQFFGPGTRLTVL.

This clonotype was counted many times. This sequence joins TRBV5-1 and TRBJ2-3, with 10 bases lining up with TRBD2. Looked up from germline, CDR1 is SGHRS and CDR2 is YFSETQ. The ends lost 4 bases at V and 4 bases at J; junction bases unmatched: 6. The CDR3 contains 15 residues. The CDR3 DNA reads as TGCGCCAGCAGCCCACTAGCGGGATCCCCAGATACGCAGTATTTT. Protein sequence: CASSPLAGSPDTQYF.

The CDR3, as DNA: TGTGCCAGCAGTTATGGCGGCACCTACGAGCAGTACGTC. This gives the protein CASSYGGTYEQYV. J is TRBJ2-7 and V is TRBV12-3 or TRBV12-4; no firm D call. V lost 4 bases, J lost 2 bases, and 9 bases lay in between. This CDR3 contains 13 residues.

In this sample, this clonotype turned up a few times. V and J are TRBV12-3 or TRBV12-4 and TRBJ2-7; 13 bases are a match to TRBD2. V gave up 7 bases and J gave up 0 bases; unmatched junction bases: 9. This CDR3 comprises 17 residues. The CDR3 bases are TGTGCCAGCACCAAGGGGACTAGCGGGACCCGCTCCTACGAGCAGTACTTC. Its translation is CASTKGTSGTRSYEQYF.

This clonotype was seen many times. The J gene is TRBJ1-1, the V gene TRBV5-1; no clear D gene. CDR3 size: 14 residues. Germline loops: CDR1 SGHRS, CDR2 YFSETQ. The V gene lost 0 bases and the J gene lost 9 bases, with 15 bases spanning the gap. CDR3 protein: CASSLARGDAQAFF. The CDR3, as DNA: TGCGCCAGCAGCTTGGCCCGCGGCGATGCCCAAGCTTTCTTT.

This clonotype was counted only a few times. The J gene is TRBJ2-3, the V gene TRBV7-2; D is undetermined. Germline CDR1 and CDR2: SGHTA and FQGNSA. Trimming removed 1 base at V and 4 bases at J, with 9 bases between. The CDR3 covers 14 residues. CDR3 region: CASSLDRLADTQYF. CDR3 bases: TGTGCCAGCAGCTTAGATCGGCTGGCAGATACGCAGTATTTT.

CDR3 DNA sequence: TGCAGTGCTTACGTTCCGACAGGGCGGACAGATACGCAGTATTTT. Amino acid sequence: CSAYVPTGRTDTQYF. The rearrangement links TRBV20-1 to TRBJ2-3; 7 positions match TRBD1. The CDR3 extends over 15 amino acids. Germline loops: CDR1 DFQATT, CDR2 SNEGSKA (reference sequence). Germline trimming cut 5 bases from V and 3 bases from J; bases unmatched to any gene: 11.

In this sample, this clonotype turned up a few times. The V and J genes are TRBV6-5 and TRBJ1-2; 8 nucleotides align to TRBD1. The CDR3 extends over 14 amino acids. Germline CDR1 reads MNHEY; CDR2 reads SVGAGI. V was clipped by 2 bases and J by 4 bases; unmatched bases: 3. CDR3 in DNA: TGTGCCAGCAGTTACCGGGGGACAGGCTATGGCTACACCTTC. Protein product: CASSYRGTGYGYTF.

As to this clonotype: One end of the junction does not line up with germline, which may come from a read error. The chain uses TRBV12-3 or TRBV12-4 and TRBJ2-1; either TRBD1 or TRBD2 may supply D (5 bases each). This CDR3 contains 14 residues. CDR3 DNA sequence: TGTGCCAGCAGTCAGGGACCAACCTACAACGAGCAGTTCTTC. It is translated as CASSQGPTYNEQFF.

This clonotype was seen many times. The CDR3 reads CSARDYAGVYNEQFF. The DNA of the CDR3 is TGCAGTGCTAGAGATTATGCGGGAGTATACAATGAGCAGTTCTTC. The chain employs TRBV20-1 and TRBJ2-1; 7 nucleotides agree with TRBD2. The CDR3 sequence is 15 residues long. The J segment lost 4 bases and the V segment lost 0 bases, leaving 6 bases of the junction unmatched. CDR1 is DFQATT and CDR2 is SNEGSKA in the germline V gene (reference sequence).

This clonotype was recorded many times. The V gene is TRBV12-3 or TRBV12-4, the J gene TRBJ2-1; 10 nucleotides line up with TRBD2. The CDR3 runs to 16 residues. Trimming removed 5 bases from V and 6 bases from J; junction bases left unmatched: 10. The CDR3: CASSTPAGGGRNEQFF. The DNA for the CDR3 is TGTGCCAGCAGTACACCAGCGGGAGGGGGGCGCAATGAGCAGTTCTTC.

This clonotype was found a few times. The J gene is TRBJ2-5, the V gene TRBV24-1; 9 bases are a match to TRBD1. Looked up from germline, CDR1 is KGHDR and CDR2 is SFDVKD. J lost 2 bases, V lost 3 bases, and 9 bases had no gene match. The CDR3 is 17 residues long. The CDR3 region is CATSDVPGQGQQETQYF. The CDR3 DNA reads as TGTGCCACCAGTGATGTGCCGGGACAGGGACAGCAAGAGACCCAGTACTTC.

This clonotype has only a few counts. The chain joins TRBV7-6 to TRBJ2-1; 11 bases agree with TRBD2. The germline V gene has CDR1 SGHVS and CDR2 FNYEAQ. Unmatched junction bases numbered 14, after V lost 1 base and J lost 3 bases. This CDR3 spans 20 amino acids. CDR3 sequence: CASSLVFVAGGPRNYNEQFF. CDR3 sequence (DNA): TGTGCCAGCAGCTTAGTGTTCGTAGCGGGGGGGCCAAGGAACTACAATGAGCAGTTCTTC.

Ten or more counts support this clonotype. The gene calls are TRBV27 and TRBJ2-1; D uncertain. This CDR3 is 13 amino acids long. With 2 bases removed from V and 3 bases from J, the gap between germline ends came to 5 bases. Per germline, CDR1 MNHEY and CDR2 SMNVEV (reference sequence). CDR3 in amino acids: CASSLHVYNEQFF. DNA of the CDR3: TGTGCCAGCAGTTTACACGTCTACAATGAGCAGTTCTTC.

This clonotype turned up a few times. The chain recombines TRBV20-1 with TRBJ2-1; possible D gene TRBD1, 6 bases. The CDR3 totals 12 residues. V was shortened by 3 bases and J by 10 bases, with 13 bases between the two germline ends. CDR1 DFQATT and CDR2 SNEGSKA come from the germline V gene (reference sequence). CDR3: CSARPRTAEQFF. The DNA for the CDR3 is TGCAGTGCTAGGCCTAGGACAGCCGAGCAGTTCTTC.

The rearrangement links TRBV7-3 to TRBJ1-2; tentative D call: TRBD1 (5 bases). The CDR3 runs 13 residues. CDR1 SGHTA and CDR2 FQGTGA come from the germline V gene. Between the trimmed V and J ends, which lost 3 bases and 2 bases, there was a span of 7 bases. The CDR3 reads CASSLGENYGYTF. In nucleotides, the CDR3 is TGTGCCAGCAGCTTGGGGGAAAACTATGGCTACACCTTC. Variable domain in full (rest from reference TRBV7-3 and TRBJ1-2): GAGVSQTPSNKVTEKGKYVELRCDPISGHTALYWYRQSLGQGPEFLIYFQGTGAADDSGLPNDRFFAVRPEGSVSTLKIQRTERGDSAVYLCASSLGENYGYTFGSGTRLTVV.